A selection of T cell receptor beta chains follows, all from one sample in a study of Ad26.COV2.S vaccination and SARS-CoV-2 variants. Sequencing used immunoSEQ multiplex PCR; TCRdb keeps in-frame clones, though not all of them. Of around 450,000 clones in the sample, roughly nine tenths were seen once. Sequencing was performed on peripheral blood, taken in a trial of Ad26.COV2.S vaccine versus placebo. The source is a person between 18 and 59 years old who received the Ad26.COV2.S COVID-19 vaccine or a placebo. The CDR3 runs from the conserved cysteine through the conserved F or W. Fields, in order: clone size, D gene, J gene, V gene, CDR3 protein, CDR3 DNA. A D gene is named only where the DNA matches it firmly. A row's size may be missing; if present it is once, few, many or a size class.

.,.,TRBJ2-1,TRBV19,CASSLVGEQFF,TGTGCCAGTAGTTTGGTGGGCGAGCAGTTCTTC
.,TRBD1,TRBJ2-3,TRBV4-1,CASSQLKTGDGGSDTQYF,TGCGCCAGCAGCCAACTCAAGACAGGGGATGGAGGATCCGATACGCAGTATTTT
.,.,TRBJ1-1,TRBV5-1,CASSLNIGVNTEAFF,TGCGCCAGCAGCTTGAATATCGGGGTGAACACTGAAGCTTTCTTT
few,.,TRBJ1-5,TRBV3-1/TRBV3-2,CASSATTGGPQHF,TGTGCCAGCAGCGCGACGACCGGGGGGCCCCAGCATTTT
.,.,TRBJ2-2,TRBV6-5,CASSYRPGANTGELFF,TGTGCCAGCAGTTACCGTCCAGGGGCTAACACCGGGGAGCTGTTTTTT
.,.,TRBJ2-1,TRBV29-1,CSVSKGGYNEQFF,TGCAGCGTTTCCAAAGGGGGATACAATGAGCAGTTCTTC
.,.,TRBJ1-5,TRBV6-2/TRBV6-3,CASSHGEGGQPQHF,TGTGCCAGCAGCCACGGGGAGGGCGGGCAGCCCCAGCATTTT
.,.,TRBJ2-1,TRBV5-1,CASSSAQPIQAALYNEQFF,TGCGCCAGCAGTAGCGCGCAACCAATACAGGCCGCCCTCTACAATGAGCAGTTCTTC
.,TRBD2,TRBJ2-2,TRBV7-9,CASSLRTSGTGELFF,TGTGCCAGCAGCTTACGGACTAGCGGGACCGGGGAGCTGTTTTTT
.,TRBD1,TRBJ2-7,TRBV5-5,CASSQKTGGLSYEQYF,TGTGCCAGCAGCCAGAAGACAGGGGGTCTCTCCTACGAGCAGTACTTC
.,.,TRBJ1-5,TRBV6-5,CASSYTSNQPQHF,TGTGCCAGCAGTTACACGAGCAATCAGCCCCAGCATTTT
.,TRBD1,TRBJ2-5,TRBV5-1,CASSLAGDRVETQYF,TGCGCCAGCAGCTTGGCCGGGGACAGGGTCGAGACCCAGTACTTC
once,.,TRBJ2-7,TRBV7-9,CASSRSSYEQYF,TGTGCCAGCAGCCGTTCCTCTTACGAGCAGTACTTC
once,.,TRBJ1-2,TRBV12-3/TRBV12-4,CASSPRNDGGYTF,TGTGCCAGCAGTCCTAGAAACGACGGCGGCTACACCTTC
.,TRBD2,TRBJ2-1,TRBV7-3,CASSLTGLAQSNEQFF,TGTGCCAGCAGCTTAACGGGACTAGCGCAAAGCAATGAGCAGTTCTTC
once,.,TRBJ2-1,TRBV27,CASSLVLGNEQFF,TGTGCCAGCAGTTTAGTTCTGGGGAATGAGCAGTTCTTC
.,TRBD2,TRBJ2-7,TRBV4-1,CASSQVSSGTYEQYF,TGCGCCAGCAGCCAAGTGTCTAGCGGTACATACGAGCAGTACTTC
.,.,TRBJ2-1,TRBV4-1,CASSQGGAVRSYNEQFF,TGCGCCAGCAGCCAAGGAGGGGCGGTCCGCTCCTACAATGAGCAGTTCTTC
few,TRBD1,TRBJ1-5,TRBV28,CASRRTGNQPQHF,TGTGCCAGCAGGCGGACAGGGAATCAGCCCCAGCATTTT
.,TRBD2,TRBJ2-7,TRBV7-2,CASSLARPAGVSYEQYF,TGTGCCAGCAGCTTAGCGCGCCCAGCGGGAGTCTCCTACGAGCAGTACTTC
.,.,TRBJ2-1,TRBV7-2,CASSLGIGSRNEQFF,TGTGCCAGCAGCTTAGGGATCGGGAGTCGTAATGAGCAGTTCTTC
once,TRBD1,TRBJ2-4,TRBV28,CASSIDGQGLNIQYF,TGTGCCAGCAGTATCGACGGACAGGGCTTGAACATTCAGTACTTC
.,.,TRBJ1-3,TRBV30,CAWSVSGAGNTIYF,TGTGCCTGGAGTGTGTCCGGGGCTGGAAACACCATATATTTT
.,TRBD1,TRBJ1-2,TRBV28,CASRPGTDLFYGYTF,TGTGCCAGCCGTCCCGGGACAGATCTATTCTATGGCTACACCTTC
.,.,TRBJ1-2,TRBV7-9,CASSSAGGSGYTF,TGTGCCAGCAGCTCGGCGGGGGGATCTGGCTACACCTTC
.,.,TRBJ2-4,TRBV10-2,CASRETDLAKNIQYF,TGCGCCAGCAGGGAGACAGACTTAGCCAAAAACATTCAGTACTTC
.,.,TRBJ2-1,TRBV28,CASTPSSPYNEQFF,TGTGCCAGCACTCCTTCGTCCCCGTACAATGAGCAGTTCTTC
.,.,TRBJ1-3,TRBV7-6,CASSPGGAGNTIYF,TGTGCCAGCAGCCCCGGGGGAGCTGGAAACACCATATATTTT
.,.,TRBJ1-1,TRBV5-1,CASSSRQTNTEAFF,TGCGCCAGCAGCTCCCGACAGACGAACACTGAAGCTTTCTTT
.,.,TRBJ1-4,TRBV18,CASSPNTGKGEKLFF,TGTGCCAGCTCGCCCAATACAGGGAAGGGAGAAAAACTGTTTTTT